The clone carrying this TCR beta chain occurred many times. Its specificity is unknown. The CDR3 loop spans 11 amino acids. From germline, CDR1 is LNHDA and CDR2 SQIVND (reference sequence). Trimming left V 10 bases short and J 7 bases short, with 14 bases between. The PBMCs were taken from about 9.7 ml of fresh peripheral blood. The data originate from a study of T cells in Graves' hyperthyroidism and ophthalmopathy. Overall study results and limits: Blood shared most expanded thyroid clonotypes above 0.001.

Regions amplified from RNA transcripts were the TCR beta CDR3 regions. The study used the HTBI primer set for a first-round RT-PCR of the TCR CDR3. One entry per CDR3 protein results from TCRdb running MiXCR on the multiplex PCR reads. The sample yields 270,000 or so distinct CDR3 sequences, about 25% seen once. Sequencing was performed on blood. The chain is built from TRBV19 and TRBJ2-7, with D tentatively TRBD2 (6 bases). The sequence derives from a man aged 35 to 55 with Graves' hyperthyroidism that later progressed to Graves' ophthalmopathy. CDR3 residues: CATGGIREQYF. The CDR3 nucleotides read TGTGCCACGGGCGGGATTCGGGAGCAGTACTTC. The full variable domain, in which reference TRBV19 and TRBJ2-7 provide the parts outside the CDR3, is DGGITQSPKYLFRKEGQNVTLSCEQNLNHDAMYWYRQDPGQGLRLIYYSQIVNDFQKGDIAEGYSVSREKKESFPLTVTSAQKNPTAFYLCATGGIREQYFGPGTRLTVT.